The source of this T cell receptor beta chain is a study of OX40 agonist ivuxolimab in advanced cancers. This table comes from immunoSEQ multiplex PCR, and its TCRdb copy is limited to in-frame clones, with some not included. The table has tens of thousands of clones, roughly 87% seen once. The CDR3 consists of 14 residues. V trimming: 4 bases; J trimming: 5 bases; junction bases outside the gene matches: 6. Germline values: CDR1 SGHDT, CDR2 YYEEEE. This TCR was recovered from an adult with an advanced solid tumor such as melanoma, head and neck, liver or kidney cancer. This specimen was CD4+ or CD8+ T cells sorted from blood, taken in a trial of the OX40 agonist ivuxolimab. The chain employs TRBV5-6 and TRBJ2-7; the match to TRBD1 covers 10 bases. The chain's CDR3 is CASSGGQGWDEQYF. CDR3 nucleotide sequence: TGTGCCAGCAGCGGGGGACAGGGGTGGGACGAGCAGTACTTC.